The 30 T cell receptor beta chains below were found in one sample sequenced in a study of blood T cell repertoires in COVID-19. TCRdb's table, derived via immunoSEQ multiplex PCR, lists solely in-frame clones and lacks some. The data show roughly 100,000 clones, around nine tenths seen once. The source material was peripheral blood. These receptors all stem from an elderly woman in a cohort sampled during active COVID-19.

The chain recombines TRBV29-1 with TRBJ2-7, with 7 positions matching TRBD1. In germline, CDR1 is SQVTM, CDR2 ANQGSEA. Trimming cost V 4 bases and J 6 bases; bases outside gene matches: 9. The CDR3 is 13 amino acids. CDR3 region: CSVADMTGLEQYF. The CDR3 nucleotides read TGCAGCGTTGCAGATATGACAGGGCTCGAGCAGTACTTC.

The chain couples TRBV29-1 to TRBJ2-7; D is perhaps TRBD1 (5 bases). The V gene lost 2 bases and the J gene lost 12 bases, with 20 bases spanning the gap. CDR1 SQVTM and CDR2 ANQGSEA come from the germline V gene. The CDR3 loop spans 13 amino acids. CDR3 in amino acids: CSVENKGPLATYF. CDR3 nucleotides: TGCAGCGTTGAAAATAAGGGGCCGTTGGCGACGTACTTC.

This clone appeared once. The chain carries TRBV11-2 and TRBJ1-5; D is perhaps TRBD1 (6 bases). V was trimmed by 2 bases and J by 4 bases, leaving 15 bases between them. Germline-derived CDR1 and CDR2 are SGHAT and FQNNGV. This CDR3 has 16 residues. The CDR3 DNA reads TGTGCCAGCAGCTTATCCGTGGGAACAGGGAATCAGCCCCAGCATTTT. Its translation is CASSLSVGTGNQPQHF.

This CDR3 reads CASSDSDRGNSPLHF. The CDR3 DNA reads as TGTGCCAGTAGCGATTCAGACAGGGGGAATTCACCCCTCCACTTT. V is TRBV19 and J is TRBJ1-6, with TRBD1 identical over 9 bases. The CDR3 is 15 residues long. Germline V CDR1 and CDR2: LNHDA, SQIVND (reference sequence). Losses at the gene ends were 6 bases for V and 7 bases for J; bases not matched to a gene: 7.

This chain uses TRBV16 with TRBJ2-3; 8 nucleotides agree with TRBD2. The CDR3 spans 17 residues. The junction had 10 bases not matched to a gene; V was cut back by 3 bases and J by 2 bases. Germline lookup yields CDR1 KGHSY and CDR2 FQNENV. The CDR3 loop reads CASSQGPSGGFTDTQYF. The DNA of the CDR3 is TGTGCCAGCAGCCAGGGGCCGAGCGGGGGTTTCACAGATACGCAGTATTTT.

The rearrangement joins TRBV10-1 to TRBJ2-7; 9 bases align to TRBD2. Losses at the gene ends were 2 bases for V and 3 bases for J; bases not matched to a gene: 8. CDR3 length equals 16 residues. The germline CDR1 and CDR2 sequences are WNHNN and SYGVQD (reference sequence). CDR3 coding DNA: TGCGCCAGCAGTGAGGATAGCGGGAGATGGGACTACGAGCAGTACTTC. This gives the protein CASSEDSGRWDYEQYF.

The rearrangement links TRBV4-2 to TRBJ1-6, with D perhaps matching TRBD1 (5 bases). The CDR3 has 15 amino acids. CDR1 LGHNA and CDR2 YNFKEQ come from the germline V gene. V was cut by 0 bases and J by 6 bases, with 9 bases left in between. CDR3 DNA: TGTGCCAGCAGCCAAGACGTTGGGGCTAATTCACCCCTCCACTTT. Encoded protein: CASSQDVGANSPLHF.

The gene calls are TRBV4-1 and TRBJ2-5; 12 bases are a match to TRBD2. The CDR3 sequence is 17 residues long. The V segment lost 4 bases and the J segment 5 bases; nucleotides outside the gene matches: 11. The germline V gene encodes CDR1 MGHRA and CDR2 YSYEKL. This chain's CDR3 is CASSRTQTSGSGETQYF. The CDR3 region has the DNA TGCGCCAGCAGCCGAACCCAGACTAGCGGGAGCGGCGAGACCCAGTACTTC.

This clone came up once. V usage is TRBV14 and J usage is TRBJ2-7; 8 bases are shared with TRBD2. There are 15 residues in the CDR3. V dropped 5 bases and J dropped 6; count of bases not matched to a gene: 12. From germline, CDR1 is SGHDN and CDR2 FVKESK. CDR3 DNA: TGTGCCAGCAGCTTAGCCCCCGGGACTAGGAGCGAGCAGTACTTC. Its protein is CASSLAPGTRSEQYF.

V usage is TRBV6-4 and J usage is TRBJ2-4; tentatively, D is TRBD2 (6 bases). Germline V gene lookup returns CDR1 MRHNA and CDR2 SNTAGT. This CDR3 contains 19 residues. With 0 bases removed from V and 0 bases from J, the gap between germline ends came to 18 bases. CDR3 nucleotides: TGTGCCAGCAGTGACTCTGGGACTGTTCGAATACTAGCCAAAAACATTCAGTACTTC. Translating gives CASSDSGTVRILAKNIQYF.

The chain has TRBV10-3 and TRBJ2-1; 12 nucleotides align to TRBD2. Germline CDR1 and CDR2: ENHRY and SYGVKD. Trimming removed 8 bases from V and 2 bases from J; junction bases left unmatched: 4. The CDR3 is 15 residues long. CDR3 sequence: CAIGLAGGPYNEQFF. CDR3 in DNA: TGTGCCATCGGCCTAGCGGGGGGGCCCTACAATGAGCAGTTCTTC.

The chain links TRBV18 to TRBJ1-3; TRBD1 agrees at 9 bases. Trimming at V came to 4 bases and at J to 1 base, leaving 8 bases not matched to a gene. This CDR3 has 17 residues. In germline, CDR1 is KGHSH, CDR2 LQKENI. The CDR3 reads CASSLQGAIPSGNTIYF. In nucleotides, the CDR3 is TGTGCCAGCTCACTACAGGGGGCTATCCCGTCTGGAAACACCATATATTTT.

This sequence joins TRBV20-1 and TRBJ2-7, with D uncertain. V gave up 1 base and J gave up 4 bases, with 5 bases separating them. In germline, CDR1 is DFQATT, CDR2 SNEGSKA (reference sequence). The CDR3 length is 11 residues. CDR3: CSARVMYEQYF. Here the CDR3 DNA reads TGCAGTGCTAGAGTTATGTACGAGCAGTACTTC.

This clone was seen only a few times. The DNA for the CDR3 is TGTGCCGGTCGGAGCGAAGACTATCAGCCCCAGCATTTT. Encoded protein: CAGRSEDYQPQHF. The V gene is TRBV6-5, the J gene TRBJ1-5; D gene ambiguous. Germline CDR1 reads MNHEY; CDR2 reads SVGAGI. The CDR3 runs to 13 residues. Trimming removed 11 bases from V and 5 bases from J, with 16 bases in between.

The chain joins TRBV29-1 to TRBJ2-6; 7 bases line up with TRBD1. Per the germline V gene, CDR1 is SQVTM and CDR2 is ANQGSEA. This CDR3 has 16 residues. V dropped 7 bases and J dropped 0; count of bases not matched to a gene: 9. The chain's CDR3 is CSAGQDFISGANVLTF. The DNA of the CDR3 is TGCAGCGCCGGACAGGACTTTATCTCTGGGGCCAACGTCCTGACTTTC.

The J gene is TRBJ2-3, the V gene TRBV9, with TRBD2 as a possible D gene (6 bases). This CDR3 region has 12 residues. V was cut by 0 bases and J by 8 bases, with 7 bases left in between. Germline V gives CDR1 SGDLS, CDR2 YYNGEE. CDR3 region: CASSVVGGTQYF. As DNA, the CDR3 is TGTGCCAGCAGCGTAGTGGGAGGTACGCAGTATTTT. Combining the CDR3 with reference TRBV9 and TRBJ2-3 gives the whole variable domain DSGVTQTPKHLITATGQRVTLRCSPRSGDLSVYWYQQSLDQGLQFLIQYYNGEERAKGNILERFSAQQFPDLHSELNLSSLELGDSALYFCASSVVGGTQYFGPGTRLTVL.

V and J are TRBV28 and TRBJ1-2, with 9 positions matching TRBD1. The CDR3 is 15 amino acids. Germline V gene sequence: CDR1 MDHEN, CDR2 SYDVKM. V lost 4 bases, J lost 7 bases, and 10 bases stayed unmatched. The CDR3 DNA reads as TGTGCCAGCAGTTCCGGGACAGGGAATTTAGGTGGCTACACCTTC. Translation: CASSSGTGNLGGYTF.

The rearrangement joins TRBV30 to TRBJ2-7, with TRBD1 matching 7 bases. The J segment lost 2 bases and the V segment lost 5 bases, leaving 3 bases of the junction unmatched. The V gene's germline CDR1 is GTSNPN and CDR2 SVGIG (reference sequence). This CDR3 is built from 12 residues. This CDR3 is CAWQGVPYEQYF. The DNA for the CDR3 is TGTGCCTGGCAGGGGGTTCCCTACGAGCAGTACTTC.

The V call is TRBV9, the J call TRBJ2-1, with 8 bases lining up with TRBD1. CDR1 and CDR2 from the germline V gene are SGDLS and YYNGEE. With V trimmed by 3 bases and J by 9 bases, 14 bases remained unmatched. This CDR3 region has 16 residues. The CDR3 sequence is CASSAGLGQGFAEQFF. In nucleotides, the CDR3 is TGTGCCAGCAGCGCCGGGTTAGGACAGGGCTTCGCTGAGCAGTTCTTC.

This chain joins TRBV2 and TRBJ2-2; 10 bases agree with TRBD1. CDR1 SNHLY and CDR2 FYNNEI come from the germline V gene. The CDR3 contains 16 residues. V trimming: 3 bases; J trimming: 1 base; junction bases outside the gene matches: 2. CDR3 DNA: TGTGCCAGCAGTGACCGGACAGGGGGGAACACCGGGGAGCTGTTTTTT. It translates to CASSDRTGGNTGELFF.

This clone was picked up one time. The chain couples TRBV4-1 to TRBJ1-2; D may be TRBD1 (6 bases). The V end lost 3 bases, the J end lost 0 bases, and 23 bases lay between the germline ends. Looked up from germline, CDR1 is MGHRA and CDR2 is YSYEKL. The CDR3 contains 19 residues. The CDR3 sequence is CASSHAGSGTQGSNYGYTF. CDR3 coding DNA: TGCGCCAGCAGCCACGCAGGAAGCGGGACACAAGGTTCTAACTATGGCTACACCTTC.

The rearrangement links TRBV3-1 (or the pseudogene TRBV3-2) to TRBJ1-3; no reliable D call. V was clipped by 3 bases and J by 0 bases, with 6 bases between them. Looked up from germline, CDR1 is LGHDT and CDR2 is YNNKEL (reference sequence). This CDR3 region has 14 residues. DNA for the CDR3: TGTGCCAGCAGCCACAAGAGCTCTGGAAACACCATATATTTT. The encoded protein is CASSHKSSGNTIYF.

The chain is built from TRBV11-2 and TRBJ2-7; tentatively, D is TRBD2 (5 bases). The V gene's germline CDR1 is SGHAT and CDR2 FQNNGV. There are 15 residues in the CDR3. Deletions cut 5 bases from V and 0 bases from J, with 14 bases between. The CDR3 reads CASSEETISSYEQYF. The CDR3 DNA sequence: TGTGCCAGCAGCGAAGAGACTATTAGCTCCTACGAGCAGTACTTC.

This clone was recorded only once. The chain joins TRBV28 to TRBJ1-2; 11 nucleotides align to TRBD1. V shed 7 bases, J shed 5 bases, and the junction held 12 bases outside the gene matches. Germline V lookup: CDR1 MDHEN, CDR2 SYDVKM. The CDR3 has 16 amino acids. The CDR3 sequence: CASINIHGQGAYGYTF. The CDR3 DNA sequence: TGTGCCAGCATTAATATCCACGGACAGGGGGCATATGGCTACACCTTC.

The rearrangement uses TRBV3-1 (or the pseudogene TRBV3-2) and TRBJ1-2, with a possible D match to TRBD1 (5 bases). Germline assignment: CDR1 LGHDT and CDR2 YNNKEL (reference sequence). This CDR3 is 12 amino acids long. V was cut by 1 base and J by 6 bases, with 6 bases left in between. Written as DNA, the CDR3 is TGTGCCAGCAGCCAAGCAGGGCATGGCTACACCTTC. This codes for CASSQAGHGYTF.

The CDR3 bases are TGTGCCACCAGTGACCAGGATAGGACAGGGAACACAGATACGCAGTATTTT. This codes for CATSDQDRTGNTDTQYF. The V gene is TRBV24-1, the J gene TRBJ2-3; 8 nucleotides match TRBD1. V lost 4 bases and J lost 2; bases outside the gene matches: 10. Per the germline V gene, CDR1 is KGHDR and CDR2 is SFDVKD. CDR3 size: 17 residues.

The V call is TRBV4-1, the J call TRBJ2-4, with 7 nucleotides matching TRBD1. V gave up 4 bases and J gave up 5 bases; unmatched junction bases: 8. CDR3 length equals 15 residues. Looked up from germline, CDR1 is MGHRA and CDR2 is YSYEKL. The DNA for the CDR3 is TGCGCCAGCAGCCTAACGACAGGGAGCGAAAACATTCAGTACTTC. It specifies CASSLTTGSENIQYF.

The chain recombines TRBV11-1 with TRBJ2-1; 12 bases line up with TRBD2. The CDR3 contains 12 residues. After removal of 5 bases from V and 15 bases from J, the junction contained 5 bases not matched to a gene. Germline-derived CDR1 and CDR2 are SGHAT and FQDESV (reference sequence). In DNA, the CDR3 is TGTGCCAGCAGCCCGACTAGCGGGGGCTTGTTCTTC. This gives the protein CASSPTSGGLFF.

The J gene is TRBJ1-5, the V gene TRBV28, with 7 positions matching TRBD1. Losses at the gene ends were 10 bases for V and 11 bases for J; bases not matched to a gene: 14. Per the germline V gene, CDR1 is MDHEN and CDR2 is SYDVKM. This CDR3 is 13 amino acids long. The CDR3 coding sequence is TGTGCCACCGACACTCTGACAGGGAAGGCCCAGCATTTT. This gives the protein CATDTLTGKAQHF.

The chain joins TRBV4-2 to TRBJ2-1; 9 bases align to TRBD2. The trim removed 0 bases at V and 7 bases at J, leaving 7 bases unmatched. The CDR3 length is 16 residues. Germline V gene data show CDR1 as LGHNA and CDR2 as YNFKEQ. CDR3 residues: CASSQDGAGGPNEQFF. The CDR3 DNA reads as TGTGCCAGCAGCCAAGATGGCGCGGGAGGGCCTAATGAGCAGTTCTTC.